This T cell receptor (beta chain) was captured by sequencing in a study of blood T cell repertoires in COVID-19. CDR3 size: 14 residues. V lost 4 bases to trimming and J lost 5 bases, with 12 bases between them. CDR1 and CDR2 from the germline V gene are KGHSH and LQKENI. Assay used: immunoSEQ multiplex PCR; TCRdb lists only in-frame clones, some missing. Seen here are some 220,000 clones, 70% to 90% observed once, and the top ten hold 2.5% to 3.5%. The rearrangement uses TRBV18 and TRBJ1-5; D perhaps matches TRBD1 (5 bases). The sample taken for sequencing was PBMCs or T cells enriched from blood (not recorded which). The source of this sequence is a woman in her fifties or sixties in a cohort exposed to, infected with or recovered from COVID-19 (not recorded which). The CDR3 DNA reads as TGTGCCAGCTCACTTCTCCAACAGGATCAGCCCCAGCATTTT. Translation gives CASSLLQQDQPQHF.